The clone carrying this T cell receptor beta chain came up a few times. The antigen is unknown. The data are from a study of T-cell memory formation after mild COVID-19. Turning to the study itself: The two donors had largely donor-specific TCR clusters. Notes on the study in general: Cross-reactive memory appears to have joined, as suggested by some responding clones showing up in pre-infection memory. There was a balanced CD4/CD8 profile in clones contracting day 15 to 85, and later expanders leaned CD4+.

TCRdb re-called the 5' RACE reads through MiXCR, storing one row per CDR3 protein. The table has 550,000 to 600,000 distinct CDR3 sequences, approximately 15% seen once. Trimming left V 2 bases short and J 1 base short, with 12 bases between. The CDR3 runs to 16 residues. The source is an adult woman who had mild COVID-19 (a few samples of this study predate the infection). Cell type and time point are not known. Input material: PBMCs or a T cell subset sorted from them (not recorded which). The J gene is TRBJ1-5, the V gene TRBV12-3 or TRBV12-4, with a weak D call TRBD1 (6 bases). This CDR3 reads CASSLQGQLSNQPQHF. As DNA, the CDR3 is TGTGCCAGCAGTTTACAGGGGCAACTAAGCAATCAGCCCCAGCATTTT.